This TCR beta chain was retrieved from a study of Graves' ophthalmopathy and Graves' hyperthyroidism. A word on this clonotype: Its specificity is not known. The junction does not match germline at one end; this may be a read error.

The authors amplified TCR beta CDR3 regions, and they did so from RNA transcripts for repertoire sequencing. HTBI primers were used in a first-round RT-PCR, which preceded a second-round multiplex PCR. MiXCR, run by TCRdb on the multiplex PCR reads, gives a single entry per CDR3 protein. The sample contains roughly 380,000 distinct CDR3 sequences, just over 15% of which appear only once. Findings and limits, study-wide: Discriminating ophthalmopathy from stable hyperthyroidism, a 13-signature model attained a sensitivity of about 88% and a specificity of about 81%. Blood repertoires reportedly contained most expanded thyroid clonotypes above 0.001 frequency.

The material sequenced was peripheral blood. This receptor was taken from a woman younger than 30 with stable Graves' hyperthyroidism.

In nucleotides, the CDR3 is TGTGCCAGTAGTTCTTCGGGGGAATACTCACTCCTCCACTTT. Protein: CASSSSGEYSLLHF. The gene calls are TRBV19 and TRBJ1-6; TRBD1 is a possible D gene (5 bases). Germline V gene sequence: CDR1 LNHDA, CDR2 SQIVND (reference sequence). This CDR3 comprises 14 residues.